One sample yielded the 12 T cell receptor beta chains listed below, sequenced in a study of Ad26.COV2.S vaccination and SARS-CoV-2 variants. Profiled with immunoSEQ multiplex PCR; TCRdb holds only in-frame clones, not every one. The data hold hundreds of thousands of clones, with around 87% observed a single time. The treatment is: about 20 received Ad26.COV2.S at low or high dose, single or two shots; about 5 received placebo; per-sample allocation not given. Material that was analyzed had been drawn on day 63 after the first vaccine or placebo injection. The specimen comprised peripheral blood, sampled in a trial of Ad26.COV2.S vaccine versus placebo. These TCRs come from a person aged 18-60 years who received the Ad26.COV2.S COVID-19 vaccine or a placebo.

This rearrangement joins TRBV7-9 to TRBJ1-2, with D hard to call. Per germline, CDR1 SEHNR and CDR2 FQNEAQ (reference sequence). Trimming took off 5 bases at V and 4 bases at J, with 17 bases between the two ends. The length of the CDR3 is 15 residues. The DNA for the CDR3 is TGTGCCAGCAGCCAGAAGCGGCCCGGTTTCTATGGCTACACCTTC. Its protein product is CASSQKRPGFYGYTF. The whole variable domain, filled in from reference TRBV7-9 and TRBJ1-2, reads DTGVSQNPRHKITKRGQNVTFRCDPISEHNRLYWYRQTLGQGPEFLTYFQNEAQLEKSRLLSDRFSAERPKGSFSTLEIQRTEQGDSAMYLCASSQKRPGFYGYTFGSGTRLTVV.

The rearrangement uses TRBV4-3 and TRBJ2-5, with TRBD2 matching over 10 bases. The ends lost 1 base at V and 2 bases at J; junction bases unmatched: 13. Germline-derived CDR1 and CDR2 are LGHNA and YSLEER. The CDR3 has 19 residues. The CDR3 nucleotides read TGCGCCAGCAGCCAAGTCAGTTCGGCTAGCGGGGGACCTCAAGAGACCCAGTACTTC. Protein sequence: CASSQVSSASGGPQETQYF.

The chain joins TRBV19 to TRBJ2-1; D call uncertain. Germline values: CDR1 LNHDA, CDR2 SQIVND (reference sequence). The CDR3 spans 12 residues. The V end lost 3 bases, the J end lost 10 bases, and 10 bases lay between the germline ends. The CDR3 region is CASSIPLGEQFF. The DNA of the CDR3 is TGTGCCAGTAGTATCCCCCTCGGGGAGCAGTTCTTC.

The chain recombines TRBV7-8 with TRBJ1-1; D not certain. This CDR3 is 12 amino acids long. The germline CDR1 and CDR2 sequences are SGHVS and FQNEAQ. With 8 bases removed from V and 0 bases from J, the gap between germline ends came to 7 bases. The CDR3 sequence: CASLRLNTEAFF. For the CDR3, the DNA is TGTGCCAGCCTCAGGTTGAACACTGAAGCTTTCTTT.

The rearrangement links TRBV4-3 to TRBJ1-2, with a tentative D call TRBD1 (5 bases). The length of the CDR3 is 17 residues. V dropped 0 bases and J dropped 3 bases, with 17 bases sitting between them. The germline V gene has CDR1 LGHNA and CDR2 YSLEER. CDR3 region: CASSQDSLLFRDYGYTF. The CDR3 bases are TGCGCCAGCAGCCAAGATTCACTCTTATTCAGGGACTATGGCTACACCTTC.

This chain uses TRBV6-5 with TRBJ2-5; D might be TRBD1 (6 bases). CDR3 size: 14 residues. The V gene lost 0 bases and the J gene lost 6 bases, with 11 bases spanning the gap. Germline V gene lookup returns CDR1 MNHEY and CDR2 SVGAGI. The CDR3 is CASSYSTGSKTQYF. CDR3 sequence (DNA): TGTGCCAGCAGTTACTCAACAGGGTCGAAGACCCAGTACTTC.

This rearrangement joins TRBV6-5 to TRBJ2-2, with D possibly being TRBD2 (7 bases). V was trimmed by 0 bases and J by 3 bases, leaving 11 bases between them. This CDR3 spans 16 amino acids. The V gene's germline CDR1 is MNHEY and CDR2 SVGAGI. The CDR3 bases are TGTGCCAGCAGTTACTCGACGGGGGGCGACACCGGGGAGCTGTTTTTT. Protein sequence: CASSYSTGGDTGELFF.

V is TRBV30 and J is TRBJ1-1, with TRBD1 matching over 7 bases. Unmatched junction bases numbered 6, after V lost 0 bases and J lost 5 bases. Germline lookup yields CDR1 GTSNPN and CDR2 SVGIG (reference sequence). The CDR3 is 14 residues long. The CDR3: CAWSVWAGGTEAFF. The CDR3 coding sequence is TGTGCCTGGAGTGTGTGGGCAGGGGGAACTGAAGCTTTCTTT.

This chain links TRBV5-4 with TRBJ1-2, with 7 bases identical to TRBD1. Germline CDR1 SGHNT, CDR2 YYREEE (reference sequence). The ends lost 3 bases at V and 4 bases at J; junction bases unmatched: 9. CDR3 length: 15 residues. In DNA form, the CDR3 reads TGTGCCAGCAGCTCGCCGACAGGGAGGGCCTATGGCTACACCTTC. Amino acid sequence: CASSSPTGRAYGYTF. Looking up the rest from reference TRBV5-4 and TRBJ1-2 gives the full variable domain: ETGVTQSPTHLIKTRGQQVTLRCSSQSGHNTVSWYQQALGQGPQFIFQYYREEENGRGNFPPRFSGLQFPNYSSELNVNALELDDSALYLCASSSPTGRAYGYTFGSGTRLTVV.

The V call is TRBV2, the J call TRBJ2-3; a weak D match, TRBD2 (5 bases). V lost 4 bases, J lost 4 bases, and 18 bases lay in between. CDR3 length: 16 residues. CDR1 and CDR2 from the germline V gene are SNHLY and FYNNEI. CDR3 sequence: CASSGTPEGVSDTQYF. DNA for the CDR3: TGTGCCAGCAGTGGCACCCCTGAGGGAGTTTCAGATACGCAGTATTTT.

The V call is TRBV9, the J call TRBJ1-5; D is unclear. Trimming stripped 4 bases from V and 0 bases from J, with 11 bases between. CDR1 and CDR2 (germline): SGDLS, YYNGEE. This CDR3 has 15 residues. CDR3 DNA: TGTGCCAGCAGCCGAGGACTCTATAGCAATCAGCCCCAGCATTTT. Residues: CASSRGLYSNQPQHF.

This chain uses TRBV6-5 with TRBJ1-2; D remains unclear. The CDR3 consists of 12 residues. Trimming took 3 bases from V and 8 from J, leaving 10 bases between them. The V gene's germline CDR1 is MNHEY and CDR2 SVGAGI. This CDR3 is CASSYMSGGYTF. The DNA of the CDR3 is TGTGCCAGCAGTTATATGTCGGGGGGCTACACCTTC.